These 8 T cell receptor beta chains were all obtained from the same sample, sequenced in a study of identical twins' blood T cells. Via MiXCR, TCRdb re-called the 5' RACE reads, giving one row per CDR3 protein. The table has 350,000 to 450,000 distinct CDR3 sequences, over 25% seen once. The sequenced sample was PBMCs. These receptors were collected from a woman between 18 and 50 years old in good health.

The chain links TRBV12-3 or TRBV12-4 to TRBJ2-2, with D tentatively TRBD1 (5 bases). The CDR3 is 15 residues long. V shed 3 bases and J shed 0 bases, with 8 bases lying between them. Written as DNA, the CDR3 is TGTGCCAGCAGTTTTGCAGGGCCGAACACCGGGGAGCTGTTTTTT. It translates to CASSFAGPNTGELFF.

The genes are TRBV20-1 and TRBJ2-1, with D maybe TRBD2 (6 bases). The CDR3 consists of 16 residues. Germline V gene data show CDR1 as DFQATT and CDR2 as SNEGSKA (reference sequence). Deletions cut 6 bases from V and 6 bases from J, with 24 bases between. The CDR3 DNA sequence: TGCAGTGCCCCGCGGCGGGGCTCCCCTACCCTCAATGAGCAGTTCTTC. This sequence encodes CSAPRRGSPTLNEQFF.

This clonotype showed up many times. The V gene is TRBV12-3 or TRBV12-4, the J gene TRBJ1-1; D is uncertain. V lost 3 bases and J 10 bases, leaving 15 bases between the germline ends. The CDR3 runs to 13 residues. The CDR3 coding sequence is TGTGCCAGCAGTTTCAAGATTGACCGGAGAGCTTTCTTT. This gives the protein CASSFKIDRRAFF.

About this clonotype itself: One junction end does not reproduce the germline sequence, and a read error may be involved. The genes are TRBV10-2 and TRBJ1-1; D unclear. Looked up from germline, CDR1 is WSHSY and CDR2 is SAAADI. This CDR3 is built from 13 residues. The CDR3 DNA is TGCACCAGCAGTGACCTCATGGGCACTGAAGCTTTCTTT. Amino acid sequence: CTSSDLMGTEAFF.

The V call is TRBV5-6, the J call TRBJ2-2, with D unresolved. Germline loops: CDR1 SGHDT, CDR2 YYEEEE. CDR3 size: 11 residues. V lost 3 bases, J lost 9 bases, and 6 bases lay in between. The CDR3 loop reads CASSSNWELFF. The CDR3 nucleotides are TGTGCCAGCAGCTCGAACTGGGAGCTGTTTTTT.

This clonotype appeared once. An end of the junction differs from the germline gene, which may be a read error. V is TRBV9 and J is TRBJ2-4; D may be TRBD1 or TRBD2 (5 bases each). Germline assignment: CDR1 SGDLS and CDR2 YYNGEE. CDR3 length equals 17 residues. CDR3 nucleotide sequence: TGTGCCGGCAGCAAGGGGTTTCTAGCCGGAGCCAAAAACATTCAGTACTTC. Protein product: CAGSKGFLAGAKNIQYF.

Remarks on this clonotype: A much bigger clone sits one base away, suggesting this may be a read error. The chain uses TRBV29-1 and TRBJ1-1, with D unresolved. This CDR3 has 14 residues. Germline CDR1 and CDR2: SQVTM and ANQGSEA. Between the trimmed V and J ends, which lost 0 bases and 3 bases, there was a span of 11 bases. CDR3 sequence (DNA): TGCAGCGTTGAAGAGGAGAGTCGGGACACTGAAGCTTTCTTT. Amino acids: CSVEEESRDTEAFF.

This sequence joins TRBV11-2 and TRBJ2-7, with D tentatively TRBD2 (6 bases). Trimming left V 4 bases short and J 1 base short, with 14 bases between. The CDR3 length is 15 residues. In germline, CDR1 is SGHAT, CDR2 FQNNGV. The DNA for the CDR3 is TGTGCCAGCAGCTCCCCGGAGGGCGGGTCCTACGAGCAGTACTTC. It is translated as CASSSPEGGSYEQYF. The variable domain in full, with the rest retrieved from reference TRBV11-2 and TRBJ2-7, is EAGVAQSPRYKIIEKRQSVAFWCNPISGHATLYWYQQILGQGPKLLIQFQNNGVVDDSQLPKDRFSAERLKGVDSTLKIQPAKLEDSAVYLCASSSPEGGSYEQYFGPGTRLTVT.